One and the same sample provided the 27 T cell receptor beta chains below, sequenced in a study of T cells in localized non-small cell lung cancer. Clones were read by immunoSEQ multiplex PCR, and TCRdb kept only the in-frame ones, dropping some. The table includes 13,000 to 15,000 clones, around 90% detected once. The sequencing here drew on peripheral blood mononuclear cells, taken before any cancer treatment. Receptor source: a man between 35 and 75 years old with stage III lung adenocarcinoma.

The rearrangement links TRBV7-9 to TRBJ2-5; D gene ambiguous. The CDR3 has 14 residues. V lost 2 bases and J lost 2, with 9 bases in between. The germline gives CDR1 SEHNR, CDR2 FQNEAQ (reference sequence). CDR3 bases: TGTGCCAGCAGCTTAACGGAACTGCAAGAGACCCAGTACTTC. Amino acids: CASSLTELQETQYF.

The chain employs TRBV27 and TRBJ2-1; D call uncertain. The CDR3 length is 11 residues. CDR1 and CDR2 (germline): MNHEY, SMNVEV (reference sequence). The V gene lost 1 base and the J gene lost 7 bases, with 2 bases spanning the gap. The CDR3 bases are TGTGCCAGCAGTTTATGGAATGAGCAGTTCTTC. The encoded protein is CASSLWNEQFF.

The chain carries TRBV13 and TRBJ2-5, with 9 bases that match TRBD1. Looked up from germline, CDR1 is PRHDT and CDR2 is FYEKMQ (reference sequence). Trimming at V came to 4 bases and at J to 5 bases, leaving 11 bases not matched to a gene. The CDR3 contains 16 residues. The CDR3 DNA reads TGTGCCAGCAGCTCCACTCCGGGACAGGGATTGGAGACCCAGTACTTC. The encoded protein is CASSSTPGQGLETQYF.

In nucleotides, the CDR3 is TGTGCCAGCAGCGCCGGGGGGGGCACTGAAGCTTTCTTT. This sequence encodes CASSAGGGTEAFF. The chain employs TRBV9 and TRBJ1-1; a weak D match, TRBD1 (5 bases). The CDR3 contains 13 residues. CDR1 SGDLS and CDR2 YYNGEE come from the germline V gene. Trimming pared 3 bases from V and 4 bases from J, leaving 10 bases between. Complete variable domain (other parts from reference TRBV9 and TRBJ1-1): DSGVTQTPKHLITATGQRVTLRCSPRSGDLSVYWYQQSLDQGLQFLIQYYNGEERAKGNILERFSAQQFPDLHSELNLSSLELGDSALYFCASSAGGGTEAFFGQGTRLTVV.

This chain links TRBV7-9 with TRBJ1-2, with D maybe TRBD1 (5 bases). Trimming cost V 0 bases and J 8 bases, with 16 bases left between them. Germline V CDR1 and CDR2: SEHNR, FQNEAQ (reference sequence). This CDR3 is 15 amino acids long. The CDR3 sequence is CASSLAAKGRPGYTF. The CDR3 nucleotides are TGTGCCAGCAGCTTAGCGGCTAAGGGGCGACCGGGCTACACCTTC.

V and J are TRBV25-1 and TRBJ2-1, with 14 nucleotides matching TRBD2. This CDR3 has 17 amino acids. Germline-derived CDR1 and CDR2 are MGHDK and SYGVNS. V was clipped by 6 bases and J by 7 bases; unmatched bases: 11. The CDR3 loop reads CASRTSGLAGGRNEQFF. For the CDR3, the DNA is TGTGCCAGCAGAACCTCCGGACTAGCGGGAGGTCGGAATGAGCAGTTCTTC.

V is TRBV5-6 and J is TRBJ2-7, with TRBD2 as a possible D gene (6 bases). The V and J ends lost 4 bases and 4 bases respectively, with 15 bases between them. CDR3 size: 14 residues. Germline values: CDR1 SGHDT, CDR2 YYEEEE. For the CDR3, the DNA is TGTGCCAGCAGCCCGGGACTTTCCTTATACGAGCAGTACTTC. This sequence encodes CASSPGLSLYEQYF. Using reference TRBV5-6 and TRBJ2-7 for the parts outside the CDR3, the full variable domain is DAGVTQSPTHLIKTRGQQVTLRCSPKSGHDTVSWYQQALGQGPQFIFQYYEEEERQRGNFPDRFSGHQFPNYSSELNVNALLLGDSALYLCASSPGLSLYEQYFGPGTRLTVT.

V and J are TRBV6-1 and TRBJ2-7; a possible D gene is TRBD2 (6 bases). There are 14 residues in the CDR3. Germline lookup yields CDR1 MNHNS and CDR2 SASEGT. Trimming pared 9 bases from V and 0 bases from J, leaving 15 bases between. The CDR3 sequence is CASALWDSSYEQYF. CDR3 bases: TGTGCCAGTGCCCTCTGGGACTCCTCCTACGAGCAGTACTTC.

The chain links TRBV29-1 to TRBJ1-4; maybe TRBD1 (5 bases). The V and J ends lost 4 bases and 3 bases respectively, with 12 bases between them. Germline CDR1 reads SQVTM; CDR2 reads ANQGSEA. The CDR3 sequence is 14 residues long. Here the CDR3 reads CSVVSPGANEKLFF. The CDR3 DNA reads as TGCAGCGTTGTGAGTCCGGGGGCTAATGAAAAACTGTTTTTT.

Only a few counts were recorded for this clone. This chain links TRBV5-4 with TRBJ2-3; a possible D gene is TRBD2 (5 bases). The V end lost 2 bases, the J end lost 4 bases, and 8 bases lay between the germline ends. The CDR3 totals 13 residues. Germline CDR1 is SGHNT and CDR2 is YYREEE (reference sequence). The CDR3, as DNA: TGTGCCAGCAGCTTCGCCGGGGCAGATACGCAGTATTTT. Its protein product is CASSFAGADTQYF.

This rearrangement joins TRBV21-1 to TRBJ2-5; the table calls TRBD1, which could not be checked here. TRBV21-1 is an annotated pseudogene. CDR3 size: 17 residues. The CDR3 protein is CASAKKMGHRGGETQYF. CDR3 in DNA: TGTGCCAGCGCCAAAAAAATGGGACACAGGGGTGGGGAGACCCAGTACTTC.

CDR3: CASRLGLAGEMEVETQYF. CDR3 nucleotide sequence: TGTGCCAGCAGGTTGGGACTAGCGGGAGAAATGGAAGTGGAGACCCAGTACTTC. The chain combines TRBV28 with TRBJ2-5; 14 positions match TRBD2. The J segment lost 5 bases and the V segment lost 6 bases, leaving 14 bases of the junction unmatched. Germline CDR1 MDHEN, CDR2 SYDVKM. The CDR3 loop spans 18 amino acids. The variable domain in full, with the rest retrieved from reference TRBV28 and TRBJ2-5, is DVKVTQSSRYLVKRTGEKVFLECVQDMDHENMFWYRQDPGLGLRLIYFSYDVKMKEKGDIPEGYSVSREKKERFSLILESASTNQTSMYLCASRLGLAGEMEVETQYFGPGTRLLVL.

The rearrangement joins TRBV7-9 to TRBJ1-2; D not certain. Trimming left V 3 bases short and J 7 bases short, with 9 bases between. This CDR3 has 12 residues. Per germline, CDR1 SEHNR and CDR2 FQNEAQ (reference sequence). The CDR3 is CASSFSLTGYTF. CDR3 bases: TGTGCCAGCAGCTTTTCCCTAACTGGCTACACCTTC.

The V gene is TRBV28, the J gene TRBJ2-7, with a weak D call TRBD2 (6 bases). V dropped 10 bases and J dropped 2 bases, with 15 bases sitting between them. The CDR3 is 13 amino acids. Per the germline V gene, CDR1 is MDHEN and CDR2 is SYDVKM. This CDR3 is CATSAGGTYEQYF. DNA for the CDR3: TGTGCCACCTCAGCGGGTGGTACCTACGAGCAGTACTTC. Full variable domain (remainder filled in from reference TRBV28 and TRBJ2-7): DVKVTQSSRYLVKRTGEKVFLECVQDMDHENMFWYRQDPGLGLRLIYFSYDVKMKEKGDIPEGYSVSREKKERFSLILESASTNQTSMYLCATSAGGTYEQYFGPGTRLTVT.

The chain uses TRBV14 and TRBJ2-6; D gene uncertain. The germline V and J ends were trimmed by 5 bases and 0 bases, with 11 bases remaining between them. Germline V CDR1 and CDR2: SGHDN, FVKESK. This CDR3 contains 16 residues. The CDR3: CASSTNGISGANVLTF. The CDR3 DNA reads as TGTGCCAGCAGCACCAACGGAATCTCTGGGGCCAACGTCCTGACTTTC. Complete variable domain (other parts from reference TRBV14 and TRBJ2-6): EAGVTQFPSHSVIEKGQTVTLRCDPISGHDNLYWYRRVMGKEIKFLLHFVKESKQDESGMPNNRFLAERTGGTYSTLKVQPAELEDSGVYFCASSTNGISGANVLTFGAGSRLTVL.

The V call is TRBV10-1, the J call TRBJ2-7; D is possibly TRBD2 (6 bases). V was shortened by 8 bases and J by 4 bases, with 15 bases between the two germline ends. CDR3 length: 13 amino acids. The germline gives CDR1 WNHNN, CDR2 SYGVQD (reference sequence). The CDR3 spells CASSIGGLYEQYF. In nucleotides, the CDR3 is TGCGCCAGCTCAATCGGGGGTCTTTACGAGCAGTACTTC.

This clone came up once. This sequence joins TRBV4-2 and TRBJ1-6; D ambiguous. With 1 base removed from V and 7 bases from J, the gap between germline ends came to 11 bases. The germline V gene has CDR1 LGHNA and CDR2 YNFKEQ. The length of the CDR3 is 15 residues. DNA of the CDR3: TGTGCCAGCAGCCAAGGGGAGGGTGGGAATTCACCCCTCCACTTT. Translation gives CASSQGEGGNSPLHF.

This clone was recorded a few times. The gene calls are TRBV28 and TRBJ2-5; the match to TRBD1 covers 9 bases. The length of the CDR3 is 15 residues. Germline V gene data show CDR1 as MDHEN and CDR2 as SYDVKM. The trim removed 2 bases at V and 4 bases at J, leaving 5 bases unmatched. CDR3 loop: CASSLVGQGLETQYF. The CDR3 DNA reads TGTGCCAGCAGTTTAGTGGGACAGGGTCTAGAGACCCAGTACTTC.

The V gene is TRBV4-1, the J gene TRBJ2-6; the D gene is possibly TRBD1 (5 bases). The CDR3 has 20 amino acids. Deletions cut 3 bases from V and 0 bases from J, with 21 bases between. CDR1 and CDR2 (germline): MGHRA, YSYEKL. CDR3 residues: CASSQLLGHPPNSGANVLTF. CDR3 nucleotides: TGCGCCAGCAGCCAGCTTCTCGGACACCCCCCGAACTCTGGGGCCAACGTCCTGACTTTC.

The CDR3 loop reads CASSQGAGTGGRWDQYF. The DNA of the CDR3 is TGTGCCAGCAGCCAAGGTGCCGGGACAGGGGGCCGTTGGGACCAGTACTTC. This chain joins TRBV14 and TRBJ2-5; 12 positions agree with TRBD1. The CDR3 is 17 amino acids. The V gene's germline CDR1 is SGHDN and CDR2 FVKESK. J gave up 10 bases and V 1 base, and 13 bases lay outside the gene matches.

This chain uses TRBV28 with TRBJ1-1; the D gene is possibly TRBD1 (5 bases). Germline V gives CDR1 MDHEN, CDR2 SYDVKM. The germline V and J ends were trimmed by 2 bases and 7 bases, with 5 bases remaining between them. The CDR3 extends over 11 amino acids. The CDR3: CASSLTGEAFF. The CDR3 DNA reads as TGTGCCAGCAGTTTAACAGGTGAAGCTTTCTTT.

The gene calls are TRBV4-1 and TRBJ2-1; D uncertain. Deletions cut 0 bases from V and 6 bases from J, with 15 bases between. The CDR3 length is 16 residues. Germline V gene data show CDR1 as MGHRA and CDR2 as YSYEKL. In nucleotides, the CDR3 is TGCGCCAGCAGCCAAGAGGTGGCACACCCAGTCAATGAGCAGTTCTTC. Protein sequence: CASSQEVAHPVNEQFF.

A few counts support this clone. V is TRBV7-2 and J is TRBJ2-4, with D possibly matching TRBD1 (5 bases). From germline, CDR1 is SGHTA and CDR2 FQGNSA. The CDR3 has 16 residues. Deletions cut 5 bases from V and 0 bases from J, with 14 bases between. The CDR3 bases are TGTGCCAGCAGCACAGGTGGCAGGGAAGCCAAAAACATTCAGTACTTC. Amino acid sequence: CASSTGGREAKNIQYF.

The chain uses TRBV5-4 and TRBJ2-1; 7 nucleotides agree with TRBD2. This CDR3 comprises 11 residues. With 4 bases clipped from V and 10 bases from J, the junction kept 2 bases outside the gene matches. Germline-derived CDR1 and CDR2 are SGHNT and YYREEE (reference sequence). In DNA form, the CDR3 reads TGTGCCAGCAGCCTACTAGCGGAGCAGTTCTTC. This codes for CASSLLAEQFF.

This clone was recorded once. The rearrangement joins TRBV18 to TRBJ1-5, with TRBD1 as a possible D gene (5 bases). Trimming stripped 4 bases from V and 8 bases from J, with 15 bases between. CDR3 length: 14 amino acids. Germline CDR1 and CDR2: KGHSH and LQKENI. The CDR3 DNA is TGTGCCAGCTCACTCAACGCGGGGACCGAGCCCCAGCATTTT. As protein: CASSLNAGTEPQHF.

This chain uses TRBV29-1 with TRBJ1-2, with D perhaps TRBD1 (5 bases). Per germline, CDR1 SQVTM and CDR2 ANQGSEA. V was clipped by 1 base and J by 6 bases, with 21 bases between them. The CDR3 contains 16 residues. This chain's CDR3 is CSVEGGGGRDADGYTF. The CDR3 DNA reads as TGCAGCGTTGAAGGGGGCGGGGGGAGGGACGCTGATGGCTACACCTTC.

V gene TRBV2 combines with J gene TRBJ1-1; D unclear. Trimming cost V 1 base and J 4 bases, with 10 bases left between them. CDR1 is SNHLY and CDR2 is FYNNEI in the germline V gene. This CDR3 is built from 14 residues. This CDR3 reads CASSEVLGSTEAFF. The DNA for the CDR3 is TGTGCCAGCAGTGAAGTTCTAGGCTCCACTGAAGCTTTCTTT.